The count of the clone carrying this T cell receptor beta chain is one. Sequencing used immunoSEQ multiplex PCR; TCRdb keeps in-frame clones, though not all of them. The repertoire holds tens of thousands of clones, with 75% to 90% as singletons. These data are taken from a study of T cell changes during pregnancy in multiple sclerosis. Germline V gene lookup returns CDR1 MNHNS and CDR2 SASEGT. The CDR3 loop spans 16 amino acids. Trimming took off 0 bases at V and 8 bases at J, with 19 bases between the two ends. V is TRBV6-1 and J is TRBJ1-1, with D tentatively TRBD1 (6 bases). The clonotype was recovered from a female donor with multiple sclerosis, enrolled in a pregnancy study. Sample: CD8+ T cells from peripheral blood mononuclear cells, taken in the third trimester of pregnancy. CDR3 sequence: CASSEAFRLDSLEAFF. CDR3 nucleotide sequence: TGTGCCAGCAGTGAAGCCTTTAGATTGGACAGCTTAGAAGCTTTCTTT.